This T cell receptor (beta chain) appears in the sequencing data of a study of T-cell memory formation after mild COVID-19 (dated by TCRdb to the early 2020s). In the study overall: TCR sequence clusters from the two donors were found to be largely donor specific. In a couple of donors, T-cell clones that expanded and contracted after mild COVID-19 were followed by sequencing TCRalpha and TCRbeta repertoires longitudinally. Two young, previously healthy adult volunteers, one female and one male, were included in the cohort. What the work shows at the level of the full study, not this receptor alone: The study included only a couple of mild cases, and larger cohorts that include severe cases with pre-infection samples were judged to be necessary. Clones that contracted from day 15 to 85 showed balanced CD4/CD8 phenotypes, whereas a second wave of clones that expanded from day 15 to 37 leaned towards CD4+. Contracting CD4+ clones were located mainly in the CM and EM memory subsets, whereas CD8+ clones were found to be enriched in EMRA. Some responding clones were detected in pre-infection memory, suggesting pre-existing cross-reactive memory T cells joined the SARS-CoV-2 response. SARS-CoV-2 specificity of the second-wave clones peaking on day 37 was not confirmed.

Sequencing took place on an Illumina NovaSeq 6000. Using 5'RACE with constant-segment primers, TCRalpha and TCRbeta cDNA libraries were constructed, with sample barcodes and unique molecular identifiers added in the process. Trizol reagent was used to extract RNA from every sample. Library amplification was performed in two PCR steps, and a second sample barcode and Illumina TruSeq adapters were introduced in the second step. The libraries were sequenced on an Illumina NovaSeq using 2 x 150 bp paired-end reads. In the authors' own workflow: The reads were demultiplexed and collapsed into UMI-guided consensus sequences using migec v1.2.7. Using mixcr v2.1.11, UMI consensuses were aligned to TRA and TRB V and J templates and then assembled into clonotypes. Expanded or contracted clonotypes were those called significant by both edgeR and NoisET, with noise models trained on biological replicates. edgeR calls used a false discovery rate-adjusted p below 0.01 and a log2 fold-change threshold of 1. As an exploratory analysis of dynamics, max-normalized trajectories of the 1000 most abundant clonotypes were examined with PCA combined with hierarchical clustering. Separately sequenced CD4+ and CD8+ repertoires were used to assign the CD4 or CD8 phenotype of responding clones. TCRdb passed the public sequencing reads through fastp at Q25 and MiXCR, retaining productive beta sequences. Each entry is one CDR3 protein sequence, shown with its most common DNA and genes. These V and J calls rely on TCRdb rather than the paper's analysis. The sample records roughly 40,000 distinct CDR3 sequences, 6.6% of which are singletons. The ten largest clones represent roughly 0.79% of the sample.

Ficoll-Paque density gradient centrifugation was the method used to isolate PBMCs. Points on this clonotype: This receptor's antigen is unknown. Per-base quality was not reported, and no clone a single base away is much larger than it.

From the cysteine through the phenylalanine, the CDR3 covers 12 amino acids. Of all the DNA, just the CDR3 is kept, 36 bases in frame from base 1. For CDR1 and CDR2, the germline V gene (reference sequence) lists DFQATT and SNEGSKA. V is cut by 4 bases and J by 7 bases, and the space between the germline ends is 13 bases. This TCR was recovered from an adult who had mild COVID-19 (a few samples of this study predate the infection). The sample titles of this study are shuffled in the database, so cell type and time point are left out. Input material: PBMCs or a T cell subset sorted from them (not recorded which). Here the chain combines TRBV20-1 and TRBJ1-1; tentative D gene TRBD1, with 5 bases matching. The nucleotide sequence reads TGCAGTGCTATGGGGCATCGAGATGAAGCTTTCTTT. Its protein reads: CSAMGHRDEAFF.